Each of the 17 T cell receptor beta chains below was sequenced from the same sample in a study of identical twins (TCRdb year 2016). Receptor libraries were prepared by 5' RACE. The run used an Illumina HiSeq 2000. TCRdb applied fastp at Q25 and MiXCR to the public reads, then kept only in-frame beta chains. Rows with a matching CDR3 protein are joined into one entry that keeps the most common DNA and genes. In all, the sample holds 1,800,000 or so distinct CDR3 sequences, and about 31% of those were seen once. Around 0.25% of the sample is in the top ten clones. Material for sequencing was cord blood. Source of these receptors: a newborn girl in good health.

CDR3 nucleotides: TGTGCCAGCAGCCAAGACAGGGCTTCCAACGAGCAGTACTTC. It translates to CASSQDRASNEQYF. The rearrangement links TRBV7-3 to TRBJ2-7, with 7 bases fitting TRBD1. The length of the CDR3 is 14 residues. V lost 5 bases and J lost 5; bases outside the gene matches: 9. Germline values: CDR1 SGHTA, CDR2 FQGTGA.

The gene calls are TRBV7-9 and TRBJ2-4, with D possibly TRBD2 on 5 matching bases. V lost 5 bases, J lost 3 bases, and 14 bases lay in between. Germline values: CDR1 SEHNR, CDR2 FQNEAQ (reference sequence). This CDR3 has 15 residues. The CDR3 protein is CASSALLRDKNIQYF. The CDR3, as DNA: TGTGCCAGCAGCGCCCTCCTCCGGGACAAAAACATTCAGTACTTC.

Concerning this clonotype itself: A junction end diverges from the germline sequence, so it may reflect a read error. J is TRBJ2-2 and V is TRBV20-1, with D possibly matching TRBD2 (5 bases). Germline V gene sequence: CDR1 DFQATT, CDR2 SNEGSKA (reference sequence). This CDR3 comprises 15 residues. For the CDR3, the DNA is TGCGGTGCTAGAGGGCTATCGTTTAACACCGGGGAGCTGTTTTTT. It specifies CGARGLSFNTGELFF.

For this clonotype: The germline gene is not matched at one end of the junction; a read error may be the cause. The V gene is TRBV4-1, the J gene TRBJ1-2, with D unresolved. The CDR3 spans 13 residues. Germline V gene data show CDR1 as MGHRA and CDR2 as YSYEKL. CDR3 loop: CASSQAVDYGYTF. CDR3 in DNA: TGCGCCAGCAGCCAAGCGGTAGACTATGGCTACACATTC.

This clonotype was seen at least ten times. The chain links TRBV10-3 to TRBJ2-4; TRBD2 matches at 12 bases. This CDR3 spans 16 amino acids. Germline V gene lookup returns CDR1 ENHRY and CDR2 SYGVKD. V dropped 2 bases and J dropped 8; count of bases not matched to a gene: 7. CDR3 region: CAISEEKLAGGDIQYF. The DNA for the CDR3 is TGTGCCATCAGTGAGGAGAAGCTAGCGGGAGGGGACATTCAGTACTTC.

The chain employs TRBV20-1 and TRBJ2-3; 11 bases match TRBD2. J gave up 2 bases and V 0 bases, and 4 bases lay outside the gene matches. This CDR3 is 16 amino acids long. From germline, CDR1 is DFQATT and CDR2 SNEGSKA (reference sequence). In nucleotides, the CDR3 is TGCAGTGCTAGAGATGGACTAGCGGGTACCACAGATACGCAGTATTTT. Translating gives CSARDGLAGTTDTQYF.

This clonotype was detected a few times. The chain has TRBV20-1 and TRBJ2-3; maybe TRBD2 (6 bases). Germline loops: CDR1 DFQATT, CDR2 SNEGSKA (reference sequence). The V gene lost 5 bases and the J gene lost 0 bases, with 9 bases spanning the gap. This CDR3 has 13 amino acids. CDR3 coding DNA: TGCAGTGCTGTCAGCGGGAGCACAGATACGCAGTATTTT. It yields the protein CSAVSGSTDTQYF.

This clonotype has at least ten counts. This chain joins TRBV3-1 and TRBJ1-5; D possibly corresponds to TRBD1 (6 bases). Germline values: CDR1 LGHDT, CDR2 YNNKEL (reference sequence). The CDR3 runs 14 residues. V shed 3 bases and J shed 0 bases, with 6 bases lying between them. The CDR3 nucleotides are TGTGCCAGCAGCCAGGGGGCTAGCAATCAGCCCCAGCATTTT. As protein: CASSQGASNQPQHF.

This clonotype was observed a single time. As DNA, the CDR3 is TGTGCCAGCAGTGAAGTTGTTGGCGGGGGTTCCTACGAGCAGTACTTC. The encoded protein is CASSEVVGGGSYEQYF. The rearrangement uses TRBV6-1 and TRBJ2-7; 7 nucleotides match TRBD2. The CDR3 totals 16 residues. V trimming: 1 base; J trimming: 1 base; junction bases outside the gene matches: 7. Germline loops: CDR1 MNHNS, CDR2 SASEGT.

This clonotype occurred a few times. The V and J genes are TRBV7-2 and TRBJ2-1, with D unclear. Germline V gene sequence: CDR1 SGHTA, CDR2 FQGNSA. CDR3 length: 15 residues. V was pared by 1 base and J by 8 bases, with 15 bases between. CDR3 sequence reads: CASSLVPLTMDEQFF. Here the CDR3 DNA reads TGTGCCAGCAGCTTAGTCCCCCTCACAATGGATGAGCAGTTCTTC.

This clonotype was found a few times. The V call is TRBV12-3 or TRBV12-4, the J call TRBJ2-3; TRBD2 agrees at 12 bases. Trimming cost V 6 bases and J 4 bases; bases outside gene matches: 5. This CDR3 region has 15 residues. Here the CDR3 reads CASRLAGGYSDTQYF. The CDR3 nucleotides are TGTGCCAGCAGACTAGCGGGAGGATATTCAGATACGCAGTATTTT.

This clonotype occurred a few times. A much larger clonotype is one base distant, so this may be a read error. The V gene is TRBV20-1, the J gene TRBJ2-3; no clear D gene. CDR1 is DFQATT and CDR2 is SNEGSKA in the germline V gene (reference sequence). Trimming removed 0 bases from V and 7 bases from J, with 5 bases in between. The CDR3 runs to 11 residues. Written as DNA, the CDR3 is TGCAGTGCTAGAGATCTACATACGCAGTATTTT. It yields the protein CSARDLHTQYF.

The table lists this clonotype with a few counts. The chain links TRBV10-2 to TRBJ2-7, with D possibly being TRBD1 (6 bases). The CDR3 is 14 residues long. The germline gives CDR1 WSHSY, CDR2 SAAADI. The ends were cut back, 5 bases at V and 1 base at J, with 12 bases in the middle. The CDR3 DNA sequence: TGCGCCAGCAGTATAAAACAGGGTTCCTACGAGCAGTACTTC. This encodes CASSIKQGSYEQYF.

The V gene is TRBV27, the J gene TRBJ2-1; D possibly corresponds to TRBD1 (6 bases). Germline CDR1 reads MNHEY; CDR2 reads SMNVEV (reference sequence). The ends were cut back, 7 bases at V and 6 bases at J, with 19 bases in the middle. The CDR3 totals 15 residues. Here the CDR3 DNA reads TGTGCCAGCACCACAGGGCTCCCCTCCGTCAATGAGCAGTTCTTC. This translates into CASTTGLPSVNEQFF.

The chain combines TRBV6-6 with TRBJ1-1; a weak D match, TRBD1 (5 bases). Germline V gives CDR1 MNHNY, CDR2 SVGAGI (reference sequence). This CDR3 is built from 12 residues. The germline V and J ends were trimmed by 5 bases and 6 bases, with 10 bases remaining between them. CDR3: CASSDSGPEAFF. For the CDR3, the DNA is TGTGCCAGCAGTGACAGTGGTCCTGAAGCTTTCTTT.

The V call is TRBV6-1, the J call TRBJ2-7; D gene unclear. This CDR3 has 19 residues. The germline V gene has CDR1 MNHNS and CDR2 SASEGT. V dropped 0 bases and J dropped 3 bases, with 24 bases sitting between them. CDR3 sequence reads: CASSEAAAGRKVLYYEQYF. DNA of the CDR3: TGTGCCAGCAGTGAAGCGGCGGCAGGTCGGAAAGTCCTTTACTACGAGCAGTACTTC.

This clonotype has only a few counts. The rearrangement uses TRBV28 and TRBJ2-5; the D is unclear. V shed 7 bases and J shed 5 bases, with 14 bases lying between them. CDR3 size: 13 residues. In germline, CDR1 is MDHEN, CDR2 SYDVKM. CDR3 sequence: CASMGAHPETQYF. The CDR3 DNA reads TGTGCCAGCATGGGCGCCCACCCGGAGACCCAGTACTTC.